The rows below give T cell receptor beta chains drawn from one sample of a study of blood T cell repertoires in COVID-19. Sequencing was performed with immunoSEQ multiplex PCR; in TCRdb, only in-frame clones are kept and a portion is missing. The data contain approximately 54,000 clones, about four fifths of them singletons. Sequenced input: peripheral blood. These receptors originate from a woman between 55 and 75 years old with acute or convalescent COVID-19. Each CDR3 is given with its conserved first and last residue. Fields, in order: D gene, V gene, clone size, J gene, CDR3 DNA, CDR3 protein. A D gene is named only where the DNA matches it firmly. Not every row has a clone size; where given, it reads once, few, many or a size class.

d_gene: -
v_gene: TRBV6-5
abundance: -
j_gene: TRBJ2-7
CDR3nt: TGTGCCAGCAGTTCCGTCCTCCGCGAGCAGTACTTC
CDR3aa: CASSSVLREQYF

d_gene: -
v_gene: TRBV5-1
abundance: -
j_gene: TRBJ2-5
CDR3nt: TGCGCCAGCAGCTTCGGGAACCAAGAGACCCAGTACTTC
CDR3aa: CASSFGNQETQYF

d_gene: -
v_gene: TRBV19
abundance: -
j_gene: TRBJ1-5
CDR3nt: TGTGCCAGTAGTATAGATCGGAGGGGCTTGGGATATCAGCCCCAGCATTTT
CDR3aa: CASSIDRRGLGYQPQHF

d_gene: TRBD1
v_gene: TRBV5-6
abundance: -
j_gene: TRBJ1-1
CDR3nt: TGTGCCAGCAGCTCGTCAGGGGGCACTGAAGCTTTCTTT
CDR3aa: CASSSSGGTEAFF

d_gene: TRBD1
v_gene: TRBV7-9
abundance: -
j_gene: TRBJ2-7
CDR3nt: TGTGCCAGCGGACAGGGGTTATACGAGCAGTACTTC
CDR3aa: CASGQGLYEQYF

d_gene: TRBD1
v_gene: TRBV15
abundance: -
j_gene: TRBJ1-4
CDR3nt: TGTGCCACCAGCACACCGAACAGGGGTAGTGGTGAAAAACTGTTTTTT
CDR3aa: CATSTPNRGSGEKLFF

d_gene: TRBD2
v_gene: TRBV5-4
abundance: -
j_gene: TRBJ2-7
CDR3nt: TGTGCCAGCAGCCCTGCACTAGCGGGAGGGTCCTACGAGCAGTACTTC
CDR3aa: CASSPALAGGSYEQYF

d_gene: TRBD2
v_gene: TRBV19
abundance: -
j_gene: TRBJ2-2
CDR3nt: TGTGCCAGTAGTCCTGGGGCGGGAGCAGGCGGGGAGCTGTTTTTT
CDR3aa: CASSPGAGAGGELFF

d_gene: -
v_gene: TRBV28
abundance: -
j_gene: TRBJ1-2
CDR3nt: TGTGCCAGCAGTTTATTTGCGAATGCGCCCTATGGCTACACCTTC
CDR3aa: CASSLFANAPYGYTF

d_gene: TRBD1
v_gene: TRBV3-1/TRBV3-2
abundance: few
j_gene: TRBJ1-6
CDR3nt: TGTGCCAGCAGCCAAGATTCGACAGGGGCTTCACCCCTCCACTTT
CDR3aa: CASSQDSTGASPLHF

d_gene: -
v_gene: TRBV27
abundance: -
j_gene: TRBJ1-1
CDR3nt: TGTGCCAGCAGTCTAGGCAGGGGAAGTGGTGAAGCTTTCTTT
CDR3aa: CASSLGRGSGEAFF